The 30 T cell receptor beta chains presented below share a single source sample, sequenced in a study of Graves' ophthalmopathy and Graves' hyperthyroidism (dated by TCRdb to 2017 to 2018). The reads were generated on an Illumina HiSeq 2000. For repertoire sequencing, the TCR beta CDR3 regions were amplified from RNA transcripts. A first-round RT-PCR used HTBI primers with the Qiagen OneStep RT-PCR kit, followed by a second-round multiplex PCR, size selection and purification. The public reads were quality trimmed at Q25 with fastp and then assembled into clones with MiXCR by TCRdb, keeping productive beta chains. Duplicate CDR3 protein sequences are folded into a single record with the most common DNA and genes. This sample has 170,000 or so distinct CDR3 sequences in its table, and 30% to 45% of those were observed once. The ten largest clones represent 5.8% of the sample. Sequencing was carried out using peripheral blood. These TCRs come from a woman aged 40 to 50 with Graves' ophthalmopathy. Donor details come from another sample of the same person, matched by shared clones.

This clonotype was recorded at least ten times. The chain uses TRBV28 and TRBJ1-1; no definite D call. V was pared by 4 bases and J by 6 bases, with 12 bases between. The CDR3 is made up of 13 amino acids. The germline V gene has CDR1 MDHEN and CDR2 SYDVKM. This CDR3 reads CASSWVAVPEAFF. CDR3 nucleotide sequence: TGTGCCAGCAGTTGGGTTGCTGTTCCTGAAGCTTTCTTT.

The chain uses TRBV6-5 and TRBJ2-4; 10 bases map to TRBD1. Germline V lookup: CDR1 MNHEY, CDR2 SVGAGI. V lost 6 bases and J lost 9; bases outside the gene matches: 8. CDR3 length: 14 amino acids. CDR3 coding DNA: TGTGCCAGCAGCTACGACAGGGGGCAAGCCATTCAGTACTTC. As protein: CASSYDRGQAIQYF.

At least ten counts were recorded for this clonotype. The chain recombines TRBV9 with TRBJ1-6, with D possibly matching TRBD1 (5 bases). The V and J ends lost 3 bases and 3 bases respectively, with 10 bases between them. CDR3 size: 15 residues. Germline V lookup: CDR1 SGDLS, CDR2 YYNGEE. CDR3 bases: TGTGCCAGCAGCGGGGGGGGACTCTATAATTCACCCCTCCACTTT. Its protein product is CASSGGGLYNSPLHF.

This clonotype was seen at least ten times. V and J are TRBV27 and TRBJ2-5, with D unresolved. The CDR3 loop spans 14 amino acids. Trimming pared 1 base from V and 4 bases from J, leaving 10 bases between. Germline values: CDR1 MNHEY, CDR2 SMNVEV (reference sequence). CDR3 in amino acids: CASSLYLSGETQYF. In nucleotides, the CDR3 is TGTGCCAGCAGTTTATATTTATCGGGAGAGACCCAGTACTTC.

This clonotype was seen repeatedly, ten times or more. This chain uses TRBV28 with TRBJ2-7; D possibly corresponds to TRBD2 (6 bases). Trimming took off 6 bases at V and 8 bases at J, with 17 bases between the two ends. Germline assignment: CDR1 MDHEN and CDR2 SYDVKM. The CDR3 extends over 13 amino acids. CDR3 nucleotide sequence: TGTGCCAGCAGGAATTCAGGGACTGCTAAGCAGTACTTC. This codes for CASRNSGTAKQYF.

This clonotype occurred many times. This rearrangement joins TRBV11-2 to TRBJ2-5; TRBD1 might be the D (5 bases). The CDR3 runs 14 residues. V was trimmed by 4 bases and J by 4 bases, leaving 13 bases between them. The germline V gene has CDR1 SGHAT and CDR2 FQNNGV. The CDR3 here is CASSYPQGRETQYF. The CDR3, as DNA: TGTGCCAGCAGCTACCCCCAGGGAAGAGAGACCCAGTACTTC.

This clonotype was observed many times. V usage is TRBV29-1 and J usage is TRBJ2-7; 8 nucleotides align to TRBD1. The CDR3 has 14 amino acids. The V gene's germline CDR1 is SQVTM and CDR2 ANQGSEA. The ends lost 5 bases at V and 0 bases at J; junction bases unmatched: 6. The CDR3 loop is CSVSGQDGSYEQYF. The CDR3 DNA sequence: TGCAGCGTTTCGGGACAGGACGGCTCCTACGAGCAGTACTTC.

This clonotype was observed a handful of times. This chain uses TRBV2 with TRBJ2-7; 7 bases align to TRBD1. This CDR3 has 14 amino acids. Germline V gene data show CDR1 as SNHLY and CDR2 as FYNNEI. V shed 7 bases and J 1 base; nucleotides not matched to a gene: 7. DNA for the CDR3: TGTGCCAGCAAGGACAGGTTCGGATCCTACGAGCAGTACTTC. Translated, it gives CASKDRFGSYEQYF.

The chain recombines TRBV7-2 with TRBJ2-5; possibly TRBD1 or TRBD2 for D (5 bases each). Trimming removed 1 base at V and 5 bases at J, with 8 bases between. CDR3 length: 13 residues. Germline V gene sequence: CDR1 SGHTA, CDR2 FQGNSA. The CDR3 protein is CASSLEWGETQYF. DNA for the CDR3: TGTGCCAGCAGCTTAGAGTGGGGGGAGACCCAGTACTTC.

This clonotype was seen a single time. The chain uses TRBV7-6 and TRBJ1-2, with D hard to call. The CDR3 length is 16 residues. The V gene's germline CDR1 is SGHVS and CDR2 FNYEAQ. Trimming pared 1 base from V and 4 bases from J, leaving 16 bases between. The CDR3 nucleotides read TGTGCCAGCAGCTTAGAAGCGGGATCTGTACTCTATGGCTACACCTTC. Its protein is CASSLEAGSVLYGYTF.

The V call is TRBV5-1, the J call TRBJ2-7; 7 bases match TRBD1. The CDR3 spans 16 residues. V dropped 4 bases and J dropped 2; count of bases not matched to a gene: 12. CDR1 is SGHRS and CDR2 is YFSETQ in the germline V gene. The CDR3 DNA follows: TGCGCCAGCAGCGTAACAGGGGAGCATAGGGCCTACGAGCAGTACTTC. Protein: CASSVTGEHRAYEQYF. The variable domain in full, completed from reference TRBV5-1 and TRBJ2-7, reads KAGVTQTPRYLIKTRGQQVTLSCSPISGHRSVSWYQQTPGQGLQFLFEYFSETQRNKGNFPGRFSGRQFSNSRSEMNVSTLELGDSALYLCASSVTGEHRAYEQYFGPGTRLTVT.

This clonotype was recorded at least ten times. V usage is TRBV5-1 and J usage is TRBJ2-4, with D maybe TRBD2 (6 bases). Between the trimmed V and J ends, which lost 5 bases and 8 bases, there was a span of 8 bases. This CDR3 has 11 residues. Germline loops: CDR1 SGHRS, CDR2 YFSETQ. CDR3 residues: CASREGHIQYF. DNA of the CDR3: TGCGCCAGCAGGGAGGGTCACATTCAGTACTTC.

This clonotype occurred many times. The chain links TRBV30 to TRBJ1-5, with 9 bases that match TRBD1. The germline V gene has CDR1 GTSNPN and CDR2 SVGIG (reference sequence). The CDR3 is 14 amino acids. The J segment lost 6 bases and the V segment lost 3 bases, leaving 6 bases of the junction unmatched. CDR3 region: CAWSGTGITQPQHF. The DNA for the CDR3 is TGTGCCTGGAGCGGGACAGGGATAACTCAGCCCCAGCATTTT.

This clonotype was seen repeatedly, ten times or more. The chain uses TRBV6-4 and TRBJ1-5, with 10 bases that match TRBD1. This CDR3 has 19 residues. With 1 base clipped from V and 1 base from J, the junction kept 10 bases outside the gene matches. CDR1 MRHNA and CDR2 SNTAGT come from the germline V gene. This chain's CDR3 is CASSDLPGQGRRSNQPQHF. The CDR3, as DNA: TGTGCCAGCAGTGACTTACCGGGACAGGGGCGCCGGAGCAATCAGCCCCAGCATTTT.

The table lists this clonotype with many counts. This chain links TRBV11-2 with TRBJ1-1; D unclear. The CDR3 contains 14 residues. V gave up 1 base and J gave up 4 bases, with 10 bases separating them. Looked up from germline, CDR1 is SGHAT and CDR2 is FQNNGV. CDR3 in DNA: TGTGCCAGCAGCTTAGGTCCGGGATTCACTGAAGCTTTCTTT. It is translated as CASSLGPGFTEAFF.

This clonotype was counted at least ten times. This chain joins TRBV28 and TRBJ2-7; tentatively, D is TRBD2 (5 bases). From germline, CDR1 is MDHEN and CDR2 SYDVKM. The CDR3 covers 15 residues. Between the trimmed V and J ends, which lost 5 bases and 3 bases, there was a span of 17 bases. CDR3 protein: CASSPGGADDYEQYF. The CDR3 bases are TGTGCCAGCAGTCCCGGAGGCGCCGACGACTACGAGCAGTACTTC.

This clonotype was recorded many times. The chain has TRBV7-3 and TRBJ2-5; possibly TRBD1 for D (6 bases). CDR1 is SGHTA and CDR2 is FQGTGA in the germline V gene. This CDR3 contains 15 residues. V was trimmed by 5 bases and J by 2 bases, leaving 15 bases between them. CDR3 bases: TGTGCCAGCAGCCTAATTGGGACAATTCAAGAGACCCAGTACTTC. Translated: CASSLIGTIQETQYF.

This clonotype was counted ten times or more. The chain recombines TRBV28 with TRBJ1-2; D ambiguous. The V gene's germline CDR1 is MDHEN and CDR2 SYDVKM. The V end lost 6 bases, the J end lost 4 bases, and 12 bases lay between the germline ends. This CDR3 contains 13 residues. DNA for the CDR3: TGTGCCAGCAGGCCCAGCGGAATCTATGGCTACACCTTC. Translating it yields CASRPSGIYGYTF.

The chain recombines TRBV12-3 or TRBV12-4 with TRBJ1-6; D gene unclear. The CDR3 covers 15 residues. V was pared by 5 bases and J by 10 bases, with 18 bases between. The CDR3 DNA follows: TGTGCCAGCAGTAACCGGGCCCCCGATGGATCACCCCTCCACTTT. Residues: CASSNRAPDGSPLHF.

The chain is built from TRBV11-2 and TRBJ2-3, with D tentatively TRBD2 (5 bases). CDR1 is SGHAT and CDR2 is FQNNGV in the germline V gene. V was shortened by 1 base and J by 0 bases, with 8 bases between the two germline ends. CDR3 length: 15 amino acids. The CDR3 here is CASSLVGGSTDTQYF. CDR3 DNA: TGTGCCAGCAGCTTAGTCGGCGGGAGCACAGATACGCAGTATTTT.

The chain couples TRBV6-7 to TRBJ2-7; possible D gene TRBD2, 6 bases. TRBV6-7 qualifies as an ORF whose function is uncertain. This CDR3 contains 15 residues. Trimming removed 0 bases at V and 1 base at J, with 10 bases between. CDR3 DNA: TGTGCCAGCAGTTACTCGGGAGGACGATCCTACGAGCAGTACTTC. It is translated as CASSYSGGRSYEQYF.

This clonotype was seen repeatedly, ten times or more. The gene calls are TRBV19 and TRBJ1-2; D possibly corresponds to TRBD1 (5 bases). The CDR3 runs 13 residues. Germline V gene data show CDR1 as LNHDA and CDR2 as SQIVND (reference sequence). V dropped 7 bases and J dropped 2 bases, with 11 bases sitting between them. CDR3 residues: CASNARTNYGYTF. DNA for the CDR3: TGTGCCAGTAATGCCCGGACAAACTATGGCTACACCTTC.

This clonotype was counted ten times or more. This chain joins TRBV9 and TRBJ1-5; unclear D gene. Germline V gene data show CDR1 as SGDLS and CDR2 as YYNGEE. This CDR3 is 14 amino acids long. V was pared by 0 bases and J by 7 bases, with 11 bases between. CDR3 sequence reads: CASSVEGGQQPQHF. The DNA for the CDR3 is TGTGCCAGCAGCGTAGAGGGAGGCCAACAGCCCCAGCATTTT.

V is TRBV13 and J is TRBJ2-7; TRBD2 matches at 8 bases. This CDR3 is built from 15 residues. Germline loops: CDR1 PRHDT, CDR2 FYEKMQ (reference sequence). With 0 bases clipped from V and 3 bases from J, the junction kept 4 bases outside the gene matches. The CDR3, as DNA: TGTGCCAGCAGCTTAGGAGGTAGCGGGAACTACGAGCAGTACTTC. Translation: CASSLGGSGNYEQYF.

A single count supports this clonotype. The V call is TRBV6-1, the J call TRBJ2-7, with D maybe TRBD1 (5 bases). This CDR3 spans 12 amino acids. CDR1 and CDR2 (germline): MNHNS, SASEGT. The V and J ends lost 6 bases and 6 bases respectively, with 12 bases between them. As DNA, the CDR3 is TGTGCCAGCAGCCGGACATCTCTCGAGCAGTACTTC. It is translated as CASSRTSLEQYF.

The V call is TRBV28, the J call TRBJ1-1; D gene uncertain. This CDR3 comprises 14 residues. CDR1 MDHEN and CDR2 SYDVKM come from the germline V gene. V shed 2 bases and J shed 3 bases, with 10 bases lying between them. CDR3 in DNA: TGTGCCAGCAGTTTAAGCGGGCAGCACACTGAAGCTTTCTTT. Its protein is CASSLSGQHTEAFF.

This clonotype was recorded at least ten times. The chain recombines TRBV18 with TRBJ1-1; D not certain. V gave up 2 bases and J gave up 8 bases, with 12 bases separating them. Germline CDR1 reads KGHSH; CDR2 reads LQKENI. The CDR3 length is 13 residues. CDR3 residues: CASSPVMLGEAFF. CDR3 bases: TGTGCCAGCTCACCAGTGATGCTTGGAGAAGCTTTCTTT. Combining the CDR3 with reference TRBV18 and TRBJ1-1 gives the whole variable domain NAGVMQNPRHLVRRRGQEARLRCSPMKGHSHVYWYRQLPEEGLKFMVYLQKENIIDESGMPKERFSAEFPKEGPSILRIQQVVRGDSAAYFCASSPVMLGEAFFGQGTRLTVV.

The gene calls are TRBV28 and TRBJ2-7, with 7 nucleotides matching TRBD1. The length of the CDR3 is 15 residues. J lost 9 bases, V lost 4 bases, and 15 bases had no gene match. The germline V gene has CDR1 MDHEN and CDR2 SYDVKM. For the CDR3, the DNA is TGTGCCAGCAGTTCGTCAATACGGGACAGCCTACGGCAGTACTTC. This gives the protein CASSSSIRDSLRQYF.

The chain is built from TRBV12-5 and TRBJ1-2, with 8 bases identical to TRBD1. V was clipped by 3 bases and J by 2 bases; unmatched bases: 5. The length of the CDR3 is 15 residues. CDR1 is LGHNT, CDR2 FRNRAP, per germline. CDR3 region: CASGFDGDRNYGYTF. CDR3 in DNA: TGTGCTAGTGGTTTCGATGGGGACAGGAACTATGGCTACACCTTC.

For this clonotype: Compared with germline, one end of the junction differs, possibly owing to a read error. This chain uses TRBV6-1 with TRBJ2-7; maybe TRBD1 (6 bases). The CDR3 loop spans 14 amino acids. The germline gives CDR1 MNHNS, CDR2 SASEGT. CDR3 residues: CASREDRSPYEQYF. In DNA, the CDR3 is TGTGCCAGCAGGGAAGACAGGTCTCCCTACGAGCAGTACTTC.